The next 12 T cell receptor beta chains were all read from a single sample in a study of Graves' ophthalmopathy and Graves' hyperthyroidism. TCR beta CDR3 regions were amplified from RNA transcripts. Second-round multiplex PCR came after first-round RT-PCR with HTBI primers. Each CDR3 protein gets one entry after TCRdb re-called the multiplex PCR reads with MiXCR. Here the sample spans over a million distinct CDR3 sequences, about 36% being singletons. Sequencing input: peripheral blood or thyroid tissue (not recorded which). The receptors come from an adult man with Graves' hyperthyroidism.

In this sample, this clonotype turned up many times. This rearrangement joins TRBV7-9 to TRBJ1-1; 9 bases fit TRBD1. Trimming cost V 4 bases and J 13 bases; bases outside gene matches: 4. The CDR3 extends over 11 amino acids. Germline lookup yields CDR1 SEHNR and CDR2 FQNEAQ (reference sequence). The CDR3 is CASSSGTGFFF. CDR3 nucleotide sequence: TGTGCCAGCAGCTCCGGGACAGGGTTTTTCTTT.

This clonotype was seen once. The V gene is TRBV5-5, the J gene TRBJ1-6; D might be TRBD1 (5 bases). V was trimmed by 4 bases and J by 8 bases, leaving 13 bases between them. This CDR3 has 14 residues. The germline V gene has CDR1 SGHKS and CDR2 YYEKEE (reference sequence). CDR3 residues: CASSLGGWHSPLHF. CDR3 DNA sequence: TGTGCCAGCAGCCTGGGGGGGTGGCATTCACCCCTCCACTTT.

This clonotype was counted many times. CDR3 in amino acids: CASSRILQETQYF. DNA of the CDR3: TGTGCCAGCAGCAGGATACTCCAAGAGACCCAGTACTTC. V gene TRBV5-4 combines with J gene TRBJ2-5; unclear D gene. The ends were cut back, 4 bases at V and 1 base at J, with 8 bases in the middle. This CDR3 comprises 13 residues. Per the germline V gene, CDR1 is SGHNT and CDR2 is YYREEE (reference sequence).

This clonotype was detected only a few times. The V call is TRBV11-2, the J call TRBJ1-1; D is unresolved. Trimming pared 4 bases from V and 3 bases from J, leaving 15 bases between. Germline CDR1 SGHAT, CDR2 FQNNGV. This CDR3 has 15 residues. CDR3 protein: CASSSVVFGDTEAFF. The CDR3 nucleotides are TGTGCCAGCAGCTCGGTGGTTTTCGGAGACACTGAAGCTTTCTTT.

This clonotype was seen ten or more times. The rearrangement links TRBV20-1 to TRBJ1-5; D call uncertain. Trimming took off 0 bases at V and 0 bases at J, with 15 bases between the two ends. The CDR3 contains 17 residues. CDR1 DFQATT and CDR2 SNEGSKA come from the germline V gene (reference sequence). Written as DNA, the CDR3 is TGCAGTGCTAGAGATCCAGACTCCTGGTATAGCAATCAGCCCCAGCATTTT. Protein product: CSARDPDSWYSNQPQHF.

Ten or more counts support this clonotype. The genes are TRBV29-1 and TRBJ1-1, with 10 nucleotides matching TRBD1. The CDR3 runs 15 residues. Germline V gene sequence: CDR1 SQVTM, CDR2 ANQGSEA. V trimming: 4 bases; J trimming: 0 bases; junction bases outside the gene matches: 5. The CDR3 sequence is CSVGQGAVMNTEAFF. The CDR3 DNA is TGCAGCGTTGGACAGGGGGCGGTAATGAACACTGAAGCTTTCTTT.

The CDR3 protein is CASTNRGIWYSGNTIYF. The CDR3 DNA is TGTGCCAGCACCAATAGGGGAATATGGTACTCTGGAAACACCATATATTTT. The chain uses TRBV12-3 or TRBV12-4 and TRBJ1-3, with TRBD1 as a possible D gene (5 bases). Deletions cut 7 bases from V and 0 bases from J, with 19 bases between. The CDR3 length is 17 residues.

The sample holds many counts of this clonotype. This chain joins TRBV15 and TRBJ1-2; TRBD1 matches at 7 bases. Germline CDR1 and CDR2: LNHNV and YYDKDF (reference sequence). This CDR3 is built from 14 residues. V was clipped by 0 bases and J by 8 bases; unmatched bases: 6. CDR3 in amino acids: CATSRDTGAGGYTF. CDR3 sequence (DNA): TGTGCCACCAGCAGAGATACAGGGGCAGGGGGCTACACCTTC. Looking up the rest from reference TRBV15 and TRBJ1-2 gives the full variable domain: DAMVIQNPRYQVTQFGKPVTLSCSQTLNHNVMYWYQQKSSQAPKLLFHYYDKDFNNEADTPDNFQSRRPNTSFCFLDIRSPGLGDTAMYLCATSRDTGAGGYTFGSGTRLTVV.

A remark on this clonotype: Lacking the conserved final phenylalanine or tryptophan, this CDR3 likely reflects a read error. The DNA is left out, because the CDR3 cannot be placed on it with certainty; the CDR3 is given as TCRdb lists it. The chain recombines TRBV25-1 with TRBJ2-6. The CDR3 spans 8 residues, counting both ends. Germline V gene data show CDR1 as MGHDK and CDR2 as SYGVNS. This CDR3 is CASSGQTS.

This clonotype was observed many times. The chain has TRBV5-8 and TRBJ2-5, with D perhaps matching TRBD2 (5 bases). CDR3 length: 15 residues. V lost 1 base to trimming and J lost 2 bases, with 12 bases between them. In germline, CDR1 is SGHTS, CDR2 YDEGEE. The CDR3 region is CASSLRGIRQETQYF. The CDR3 bases are TGTGCCAGCAGCTTGCGGGGTATACGGCAAGAGACCCAGTACTTC.

V gene TRBV6-6 combines with J gene TRBJ2-2; 9 nucleotides line up with TRBD1. After removal of 5 bases from V and 4 bases from J, the junction contained 8 bases not matched to a gene. Germline V gene sequence: CDR1 MNHNY, CDR2 SVGAGI (reference sequence). This CDR3 has 16 residues. The CDR3 sequence is CASSTPGTGSTGELFF. The CDR3 DNA follows: TGTGCCAGCAGTACCCCCGGGACAGGGAGCACCGGGGAGCTGTTTTTT.

This clonotype was counted many times. J is TRBJ1-2 and V is TRBV20-1; D remains ambiguous. Germline V gene data show CDR1 as DFQATT and CDR2 as SNEGSKA (reference sequence). Trimming shortened V by 1 base and J by 2 bases, and 11 bases separated the two germline ends. CDR3 length: 14 amino acids. The CDR3 loop is CSARVRISNYGYTF. The CDR3 DNA reads as TGCAGTGCTAGAGTGAGGATTTCCAACTATGGCTACACCTTC.